The 14 T cell receptor beta chains below come from one sample, sequenced in a study of beta chain features in type 1 diabetes. Of the isolated RNA, all was reverse transcribed, and so the sequenced material was expressed TCRB transcripts. TCRdb's copy holds only in-frame clones and misses some; the assay was immunoSEQ multiplex PCR. Of 140,000 to 150,000 clones listed, around 50% were seen once; the top ten hold around 0.43%. The specimen was Tregs from blood. The receptors come from a man younger than 35 in good health.

The chain employs TRBV5-4 and TRBJ2-7; 10 bases fit TRBD2. There are 18 residues in the CDR3. In germline, CDR1 is SGHNT, CDR2 YYREEE (reference sequence). J gave up 5 bases and V 7 bases, and 21 bases lay outside the gene matches. The CDR3, as DNA: TGTGCCAGCTCCTCCGTAGGGAGCGGGAGGGCAATAAGCCACGAGCAGTACTTC. Amino acid sequence: CASSSVGSGRAISHEQYF.

This clone was picked up one time. The chain carries TRBV11-2 and TRBJ2-5; D may be TRBD2 (5 bases). Germline loops: CDR1 SGHAT, CDR2 FQNNGV. The CDR3 has 13 residues. Trimming stripped 1 base from V and 13 bases from J, with 16 bases between. The CDR3: CASSLANRGPRYF. In DNA, the CDR3 is TGTGCCAGCAGCTTAGCTAACCGGGGTCCACGGTACTTC.

V gene TRBV7-2 combines with J gene TRBJ2-7; D is unclear. Germline V lookup: CDR1 SGHTA, CDR2 FQGNSA. Trimming shortened V by 2 bases and J by 3 bases, and 8 bases separated the two germline ends. The CDR3 has 13 residues. Written as DNA, the CDR3 is TGTGCCAGCAGCTTAAGGCGGTACTACGAGCAGTACTTC. Protein product: CASSLRRYYEQYF. Supplemented by reference TRBV7-2 and TRBJ2-7, the full variable domain reads GAGVSQSPSNKVTEKGKDVELRCDPISGHTALYWYRQSLGQGLEFLIYFQGNSAPDKSGLPSDRFSAERTGGSVSTLTIQRTQQEDSAVYLCASSLRRYYEQYFGPGTRLTVT.

This sequence joins TRBV5-1 and TRBJ2-1; TRBD2 agrees at 8 bases. This CDR3 region has 20 residues. Trimming cost V 3 bases and J 2 bases; bases outside gene matches: 19. Germline V gene sequence: CDR1 SGHRS, CDR2 YFSETQ. The CDR3 coding sequence is TGCGCCAGCAGCTGGAGCTCGGGCGGGGGGCGCTGGTTCACCTACAATGAGCAGTTCTTC. Amino acid sequence: CASSWSSGGGRWFTYNEQFF.

With regard to this clone: At one boundary the junction diverges from the germline segment, which might be a read error. V usage is TRBV6-5 and J usage is TRBJ2-7, with TRBD1 as a possible D gene (6 bases). The germline V gene encodes CDR1 MNHEY and CDR2 SVGAGI. The CDR3 totals 14 residues. CDR3 region: CTSSYSVQGYEQYF. The DNA for the CDR3 is TGTACCAGCAGTTACTCGGTCCAGGGGTACGAGCAGTACTTC.

In its sample, this clone was seen a few times. This sequence joins TRBV30 and TRBJ1-2; weak D call: TRBD1 (5 bases). V gave up 3 bases and J gave up 2 bases, with 7 bases separating them. CDR1 is GTSNPN and CDR2 is SVGIG in the germline V gene (reference sequence). The CDR3 has 12 residues. In DNA, the CDR3 is TGTGCCTGGAGCGGGGGAAACTATGGCTACACCTTC. It is translated as CAWSGGNYGYTF.

The chain is built from TRBV5-1 and TRBJ2-5; 9 positions match TRBD1. V trimming: 5 bases; J trimming: 5 bases; junction bases outside the gene matches: 4. The germline gives CDR1 SGHRS, CDR2 YFSETQ. The CDR3 runs 13 residues. The CDR3 sequence: CASRGTGLETQYF. The CDR3 DNA follows: TGCGCCAGCAGGGGGACAGGGCTTGAGACCCAGTACTTC.

In this sample, this clone turned up a few times. This rearrangement joins TRBV9 to TRBJ1-2; D uncertain. Germline V CDR1 and CDR2: SGDLS, YYNGEE. V was trimmed by 0 bases and J by 5 bases, leaving 8 bases between them. The CDR3 loop spans 13 amino acids. The CDR3 nucleotides read TGTGCCAGCAGCGTAGTCGGAGGATATGGCTACACCTTC. It is translated as CASSVVGGYGYTF.

The chain couples TRBV6-4 to TRBJ2-7; D ambiguous. Trimming pared 6 bases from V and 6 bases from J, leaving 9 bases between. The CDR3 contains 11 residues. Germline CDR1 MRHNA, CDR2 SNTAGT. DNA of the CDR3: TGTGCCAGCAGCCCGACTGGCGAGCAGTACTTC. This translates into CASSPTGEQYF.

This clone was found once. This rearrangement joins TRBV5-4 to TRBJ1-2, with 9 bases that match TRBD1. The CDR3 spans 16 residues. V trimming: 0 bases; J trimming: 7 bases; junction bases outside the gene matches: 10. CDR1 is SGHNT, CDR2 YYREEE, per germline (reference sequence). CDR3 bases: TGTGCCAGCAGCTTGGCCGGGACAGGGCCCTACGTTGGCTACACCTTC. Translating gives CASSLAGTGPYVGYTF.

This clone has a handful of counts. The rearrangement joins TRBV7-9 to TRBJ1-5; D possibly corresponds to TRBD1 (5 bases). The CDR3 covers 16 residues. V dropped 3 bases and J dropped 1 base, with 13 bases sitting between them. Looked up from germline, CDR1 is SEHNR and CDR2 is FQNEAQ (reference sequence). The CDR3 DNA sequence: TGTGCCAGCAGCTTGGTGGCGGGGGTGAGCAATCAGCCCCAGCATTTT. This sequence encodes CASSLVAGVSNQPQHF.

This chain uses TRBV29-1 with TRBJ2-3; D is undetermined. Looked up from germline, CDR1 is SQVTM and CDR2 is ANQGSEA. There are 13 residues in the CDR3. V lost 5 bases and J lost 1, with 10 bases in between. The CDR3 region is CSVLSEGTDTQYF. CDR3 in DNA: TGCAGCGTTTTAAGTGAGGGCACAGATACGCAGTATTTT.

This chain connects TRBV7-2 to TRBJ2-2, with 7 bases matching TRBD1. V lost 5 bases to trimming and J lost 6 bases; unmatched junction nucleotides: 15. Germline V gene sequence: CDR1 SGHTA, CDR2 FQGNSA. CDR3 length equals 17 residues. CDR3 amino acids: CASSPMATGINSGELFF. CDR3 nucleotides: TGTGCCAGCAGCCCCATGGCGACAGGGATCAATTCCGGGGAGCTGTTTTTT.

A word on this clone: A read error may account for a junction end that differs from germline. The chain is built from TRBV19 and TRBJ2-3; D might be TRBD2 (5 bases). Germline values: CDR1 LNHDA, CDR2 SQIVND (reference sequence). CDR3 length: 14 residues. CDR3 nucleotides: TGTGCCAGTACTATACGGGGATCCACAGATACGCAGTATTTT. It translates to CASTIRGSTDTQYF.